This TCR beta chain was sequenced in a study of shared clonotypes between healthy human individuals. Study-wide background: Each donor had three CD4 naive, three CD4 memory, two CD8 naive and one CD8 memory plate. Overall study findings and caveats: Collection of samples was limited to blood; tissue repertoires likely differ.

CD8 cells regarded as naive lacked CD45RO, were positively chosen for CCR7, and omitted terminally differentiated effector memory CD45RA+ cells. Using immunoSEQ multiplex PCR, the repertoire was profiled, and TCRdb retains in-frame clones only, with some absent. The top ten clones hold about 1.5% of a sample with 2 million to 2.5 million clones, approximately 94% of them seen once. Comments on this clone: Its antigen is currently unknown.

Source material: naive CD8+ T cells from PBMCs. The TCR comes from a man younger than 35 in good health. Some clones in this sample may be carry-over from other donors' samples.

The DNA for the CDR3 is TGTGCCAGCAGCCTCAACCCAACAGGGACCCACTACGAGCAGTACTTC. This translates into CASSLNPTGTHYEQYF. The chain uses TRBV7-2 and TRBJ2-7; D is perhaps TRBD1 (6 bases). With 5 bases removed from V and 3 bases from J, the gap between germline ends came to 20 bases. Germline CDR1 is SGHTA and CDR2 is FQGNSA. CDR3 size: 16 residues.